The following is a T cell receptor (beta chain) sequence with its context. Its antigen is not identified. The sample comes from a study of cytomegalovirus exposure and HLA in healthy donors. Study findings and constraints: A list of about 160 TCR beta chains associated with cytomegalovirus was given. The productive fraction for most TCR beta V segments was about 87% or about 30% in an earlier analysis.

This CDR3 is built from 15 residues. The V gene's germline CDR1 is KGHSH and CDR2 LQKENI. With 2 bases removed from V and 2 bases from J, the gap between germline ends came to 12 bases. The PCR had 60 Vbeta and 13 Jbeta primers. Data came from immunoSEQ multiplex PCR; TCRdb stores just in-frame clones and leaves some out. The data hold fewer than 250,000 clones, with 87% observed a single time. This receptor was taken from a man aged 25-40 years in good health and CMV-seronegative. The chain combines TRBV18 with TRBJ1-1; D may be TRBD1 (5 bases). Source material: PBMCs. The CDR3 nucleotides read TGTGCCAGCTCACCAGAAATAGACAGTAACACTGAAGCTTTCTTT. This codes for CASSPEIDSNTEAFF.